The 18 T cell receptor beta chains in this list originate from one sample, sequenced in a study of OX40 agonist ivuxolimab in advanced cancers. Library preparation used the immunoSEQ multiplex PCR assay. TCRdb re-hosts the immuneACCESS table, in-frame sequences only. Its copies lack some clones; in the studies checked, an unresolved V gene accounts for under half of them, and the cause for the rest is not known. The sample table lists fewer than 90,000 clones, about 85% of them with a count of one. Together, the top ten hold roughly 1.3% of the sample. The material was CD4+ or CD8+ T cells sorted from blood, obtained in a trial of the OX40 agonist ivuxolimab. The receptors were gathered from an adult with an advanced solid tumor such as melanoma, head and neck, liver or kidney cancer.

V gene TRBV11-3 combines with J gene TRBJ2-7; D could derive from TRBD1 or TRBD2 (5 bases each). CDR3 length: 13 amino acids. From germline, CDR1 is SGHNT and CDR2 YENEEA. V lost 3 bases and J lost 6, with 12 bases in between. The CDR3, as DNA: TGTGCCAGCAGCTTTTCAGGGAGAGGCGAGCAGTACTTC. Encoded protein: CASSFSGRGEQYF.

The chain is built from TRBV30 and TRBJ1-3; no reliable D call. The CDR3 has 16 residues. Germline values: CDR1 GTSNPN, CDR2 SVGIG (reference sequence). The V gene lost 0 bases and the J gene lost 0 bases, with 12 bases spanning the gap. The CDR3 spells CAWSVARVPSGNTIYF. The CDR3 DNA sequence: TGTGCCTGGAGTGTAGCGAGGGTCCCCTCTGGAAACACCATATATTTT.

This clone was counted only a few times. The chain links TRBV6-6 to TRBJ1-2; D may be TRBD1 (5 bases). Per germline, CDR1 MNHNY and CDR2 SVGAGI (reference sequence). The V end lost 2 bases, the J end lost 6 bases, and 7 bases lay between the germline ends. There are 12 residues in the CDR3. This chain's CDR3 is CASSYKGHGYTF. The DNA of the CDR3 is TGTGCCAGCAGTTACAAGGGGCATGGCTACACCTTC.

The chain has TRBV10-3 and TRBJ1-1; TRBD1 agrees at 8 bases. The CDR3 is 15 amino acids. Germline-derived CDR1 and CDR2 are ENHRY and SYGVKD. With V trimmed by 2 bases and J by 4 bases, 6 bases remained unmatched. The CDR3 loop is CAISEGRTGPTEAFF. In DNA form, the CDR3 reads TGTGCCATCAGTGAGGGCAGGACAGGGCCCACTGAAGCTTTCTTT.

The chain employs TRBV27 and TRBJ1-1; 9 positions match TRBD1. This CDR3 spans 15 amino acids. V lost 8 bases and J lost 4; bases outside the gene matches: 11. Germline CDR1 reads MNHEY; CDR2 reads SMNVEV (reference sequence). Written as DNA, the CDR3 is TGTGCCAGCTTTCCTGGGGACAGGGCTCGCACTGAAGCTTTCTTT. Translation: CASFPGDRARTEAFF.

The rearrangement uses TRBV27 and TRBJ1-1; D is uncertain. The CDR3 has 11 residues. The V and J ends lost 7 bases and 7 bases respectively, with 10 bases between them. CDR1 is MNHEY and CDR2 is SMNVEV in the germline V gene (reference sequence). In nucleotides, the CDR3 is TGTGCCAGCACCGGGTGGGGTGAAGCTTTCTTT. This translates into CASTGWGEAFF.

The CDR3 loop reads CASSLGGDDGYTF. The CDR3 nucleotides read TGTGCCAGCAGCCTAGGCGGGGATGATGGCTACACCTTC. The chain employs TRBV7-9 and TRBJ1-2, with no clear D. Trimming took off 5 bases at V and 6 bases at J, with 13 bases between the two ends. The germline CDR1 and CDR2 sequences are SEHNR and FQNEAQ (reference sequence). The CDR3 has 13 residues. The complete variable domain, with remaining parts taken from reference TRBV7-9 and TRBJ1-2, reads DTGVSQNPRHKITKRGQNVTFRCDPISEHNRLYWYRQTLGQGPEFLTYFQNEAQLEKSRLLSDRFSAERPKGSFSTLEIQRTEQGDSAMYLCASSLGGDDGYTFGSGTRLTVV.

In this sample, this clone turned up once. This chain joins TRBV9 and TRBJ2-2; no reliable D call. This CDR3 is built from 12 residues. The ends were cut back, 0 bases at V and 6 bases at J, with 3 bases in the middle. The germline CDR1 and CDR2 sequences are SGDLS and YYNGEE. The CDR3: CASSVAAGELFF. CDR3 DNA: TGTGCCAGCAGCGTAGCAGCCGGGGAGCTGTTTTTT.

The chain links TRBV7-2 to TRBJ1-2; possible D gene TRBD1, 5 bases. V lost 1 base to trimming and J lost 8 bases, with 14 bases between them. Germline values: CDR1 SGHTA, CDR2 FQGNSA. The CDR3 is made up of 14 amino acids. CDR3 in DNA: TGTGCCAGCAGCTTAGGAGTCCTCAGGGTGGGCTACACCTTC. Translating gives CASSLGVLRVGYTF.

The chain's CDR3 is CASSVTPGQETQYF. CDR3 nucleotide sequence: TGTGCCAGCAGCGTAACTCCAGGGCAAGAGACCCAGTACTTC. The chain couples TRBV9 to TRBJ2-5; TRBD1 might be the D (5 bases). Trimming shortened V by 1 base and J by 2 bases, and 9 bases separated the two germline ends. The CDR3 loop spans 14 amino acids. Germline-derived CDR1 and CDR2 are SGDLS and YYNGEE.

The gene calls are TRBV6-1 and TRBJ2-7; maybe TRBD1 (6 bases). The CDR3 is made up of 12 amino acids. V lost 4 bases, J lost 7 bases, and 11 bases lay in between. CDR1 and CDR2 from the germline V gene are MNHNS and SASEGT. The CDR3, as DNA: TGTGCCAGCAGTGCGGGAAGGGGGGAGCAGTACTTC. Protein: CASSAGRGEQYF.

The chain combines TRBV6-5 with TRBJ2-1, with TRBD1 matching over 7 bases. Trimming cost V 4 bases and J 2 bases; bases outside gene matches: 5. Germline V lookup: CDR1 MNHEY, CDR2 SVGAGI. This CDR3 spans 15 amino acids. CDR3 loop: CASSWTGSTYNEQFF. As DNA, the CDR3 is TGTGCCAGCAGTTGGACAGGCAGCACCTACAATGAGCAGTTCTTC.

The chain is built from TRBV5-1 and TRBJ2-7, with TRBD1 matching over 10 bases. V gave up 4 bases and J gave up 0 bases; unmatched junction bases: 7. The CDR3 length is 16 residues. CDR1 and CDR2 (germline): SGHRS, YFSETQ. The CDR3 region has the DNA TGCGCCAGCAGCAAGGGGGACAGGGGTTTCTCCTACGAGCAGTACTTC. The encoded protein is CASSKGDRGFSYEQYF.

The V call is TRBV9, the J call TRBJ2-7; a weak D match, TRBD2 (5 bases). CDR1 SGDLS and CDR2 YYNGEE come from the germline V gene. Trimming removed 0 bases from V and 7 bases from J, with 8 bases in between. There are 12 residues in the CDR3. CDR3 in amino acids: CASSVGPGEQYF. DNA of the CDR3: TGTGCCAGCAGCGTAGGCCCGGGGGAGCAGTACTTC.

This chain uses TRBV7-8 with TRBJ1-1; no definite D call. V was trimmed by 0 bases and J by 4 bases, leaving 6 bases between them. CDR1 and CDR2 (germline): SGHVS, FQNEAQ. The CDR3 has 13 amino acids. CDR3 bases: TGTGCCAGCAGCTTAGCTGTCGGCACTGAAGCTTTCTTT. Its protein is CASSLAVGTEAFF.

This sequence joins TRBV7-8 and TRBJ2-7; a weak D match, TRBD2 (5 bases). CDR1 is SGHVS, CDR2 FQNEAQ, per germline. CDR3 size: 14 residues. The V gene lost 3 bases and the J gene lost 2 bases, with 11 bases spanning the gap. The CDR3 DNA sequence: TGTGCCAGCAGCTTCCTAAGCGGCACCTACGAGCAGTACTTC. Its protein product is CASSFLSGTYEQYF.

CDR3 nucleotide sequence: TGTGCCAGCAGTGTCGGAATTAGCAATCAGCCCCAGCATTTT. Amino acids: CASSVGISNQPQHF. This chain connects TRBV2 to TRBJ1-5; D is unresolved. V lost 4 bases, J lost 0 bases, and 7 bases lay in between. Germline V gene data show CDR1 as SNHLY and CDR2 as FYNNEI. The CDR3 contains 14 residues.

The chain combines TRBV18 with TRBJ2-6; TRBD1 agrees at 9 bases. This CDR3 contains 16 residues. Looked up from germline, CDR1 is KGHSH and CDR2 is LQKENI. The ends lost 5 bases at V and 4 bases at J; junction bases unmatched: 6. The CDR3 loop is CASSGQGIAGANVLTF. The CDR3, as DNA: TGTGCCAGCTCAGGACAGGGGATAGCAGGGGCCAACGTCCTGACTTTC.